What follows are 29 T cell receptor beta chains derived from one specimen sequenced in a study of blood T cell repertoires in COVID-19. Measured with immunoSEQ multiplex PCR; TCRdb has only the in-frame clones, and not every one. The sample has approximately 360,000 clones, 90% seen once. The sequencing input was peripheral blood. The receptor set was obtained from a man aged 18-30 years with active or convalescent COVID-19.

This clone occurred a few times. The chain couples TRBV20-1 to TRBJ2-1; D possibly corresponds to TRBD2 (5 bases). This CDR3 has 15 residues. Germline V gene sequence: CDR1 DFQATT, CDR2 SNEGSKA (reference sequence). The V end lost 3 bases, the J end lost 6 bases, and 18 bases lay between the germline ends. Here the CDR3 DNA reads TGCAGTGCTAGTCTTGGGCGGGCACCCGGCAATGAGCAGTTCTTC. Protein sequence: CSASLGRAPGNEQFF.

V usage is TRBV7-9 and J usage is TRBJ2-2, with D uncertain. The germline gives CDR1 SEHNR, CDR2 FQNEAQ (reference sequence). V was pared by 4 bases and J by 1 base, with 10 bases between. The CDR3 spans 15 residues. Here the CDR3 reads CASSSPTKNTGELFF. The CDR3 nucleotides are TGTGCCAGCAGCTCTCCGACAAAGAACACCGGGGAGCTGTTTTTT.

The chain recombines TRBV6-5 with TRBJ1-5; D may be TRBD1 (5 bases). Trimming left V 4 bases short and J 5 bases short, with 15 bases between. The CDR3 totals 15 residues. Germline V gene lookup returns CDR1 MNHEY and CDR2 SVGAGI. The CDR3 nucleotides read TGTGCCAGCAGTTCGACGAGACAGACCGATCAGCCCCAGCATTTT. This translates into CASSSTRQTDQPQHF.

This clone has only one observation. The chain is built from TRBV11-3 and TRBJ2-2; 13 positions agree with TRBD2. The V gene end was trimmed by 5 bases and the J gene end by 14 bases; junction bases not matched to a gene: 8. Germline V gene sequence: CDR1 SGHNT, CDR2 YENEEA. There are 14 residues in the CDR3. The CDR3 DNA is TGTGCCAGCAGCAAAGGGACTAGCGGGACCGGCCTGTTTTTT. It encodes CASSKGTSGTGLFF.

The genes are TRBV21-1 and TRBJ2-1; the table's D call of TRBD2 was not tested on the DNA. TRBV21-1 is noted as a pseudogene. The CDR3 is made up of 17 amino acids. CDR3 sequence (DNA): TGTGCCAGCAGCAAAAAGGGCCCGGGACTAGCGGGGGATGAGCAGTTCTTC. Amino acid sequence: CASSKKGPGLAGDEQFF.

CDR3 bases: TGCGCCAGCAGCCAAGATGCCAAGAGCTCCTACGAGCAGTACTTC. Protein product: CASSQDAKSSYEQYF. This rearrangement joins TRBV4-1 to TRBJ2-7; D gene unclear. The CDR3 has 15 residues. Per germline, CDR1 MGHRA and CDR2 YSYEKL. The V gene lost 0 bases and the J gene lost 0 bases, with 9 bases spanning the gap.

The chain links TRBV19 to TRBJ1-1; the D gene is possibly TRBD1 (5 bases). The CDR3 length is 13 residues. V lost 7 bases, J lost 4 bases, and 13 bases lay in between. Germline CDR1 LNHDA, CDR2 SQIVND (reference sequence). CDR3 sequence reads: CASTNRWGTEAFF. The CDR3 nucleotides are TGTGCCAGTACCAACAGGTGGGGCACTGAAGCTTTCTTT.

This sequence joins TRBV12-3 or TRBV12-4 and TRBJ1-1, with TRBD1 as a possible D gene (6 bases). The germline V and J ends were trimmed by 6 bases and 4 bases, with 12 bases remaining between them. The CDR3 extends over 13 amino acids. The CDR3 protein is CASRVTQGTEAFF. Written as DNA, the CDR3 is TGTGCCAGCAGAGTCACACAGGGCACTGAAGCTTTCTTT.

J is TRBJ1-2 and V is TRBV6-6; weak D call: TRBD1 (6 bases). The CDR3 spans 16 residues. Germline CDR1 MNHNY, CDR2 SVGAGI (reference sequence). V shed 2 bases and J shed 3 bases, with 16 bases lying between them. The CDR3 reads CASSYRGRDTDYGYTF. CDR3 DNA sequence: TGTGCCAGCAGTTACAGGGGGAGGGACACCGACTATGGCTACACCTTC.

This chain uses TRBV21-1 with TRBJ2-3; whether TRBD1, the table's D call, matches the DNA was not checked. TRBV21-1 is a recognized pseudogene. CDR3 size: 19 residues. The CDR3 is CASSKSWAGGERVTDTQYF. The DNA of the CDR3 is TGTGCCAGCAGCAAATCATGGGCAGGGGGTGAGCGGGTGACAGATACGCAGTATTTT.

The chain is built from TRBV6-1 and TRBJ1-2; the D is unclear. The germline V gene encodes CDR1 MNHNS and CDR2 SASEGT. The CDR3 contains 16 residues. Trimming took 3 bases from V and 7 from J, leaving 21 bases between them. The CDR3 nucleotides are TGTGCCAGCAGTGATTTAAGGAGGACGGCTGGGAGTGGCTACACCTTC. It translates to CASSDLRRTAGSGYTF.

The CDR3 spells CASSPRTGGLGNQPQHF. The CDR3 nucleotides are TGTGCCAGCAGTCCTCGGACAGGAGGGCTGGGGAATCAGCCCCAGCATTTT. The gene calls are TRBV6-6 and TRBJ1-5, with TRBD1 identical over 7 bases. The CDR3 contains 17 residues. V was clipped by 5 bases and J by 4 bases; unmatched bases: 14. Germline V gene data show CDR1 as MNHNY and CDR2 as SVGAGI (reference sequence).

The rearrangement uses TRBV7-8 and TRBJ2-7, with TRBD1 identical over 10 bases. The ends lost 4 bases at V and 3 bases at J; junction bases unmatched: 6. The CDR3 is 15 residues long. CDR1 is SGHVS, CDR2 FQNEAQ, per germline. CDR3 loop: CASSSERDRGYEQYF. As DNA, the CDR3 is TGTGCCAGCAGCTCCGAGAGGGACAGGGGCTACGAGCAGTACTTC. The full variable domain, its missing parts supplied by reference TRBV7-8 and TRBJ2-7, is GAGVSQSPRYKVAKRGQDVALRCDPISGHVSLFWYQQALGQGPEFLTYFQNEAQLDKSGLPSDRFFAERPEGSVSTLKIQRTQQEDSAVYLCASSSERDRGYEQYFGPGTRLTVT.

The DNA of the CDR3 is TGTGCCGTGGGGAGACTAGCGGACAATGAGCAGTTCTTC. Its translation: CAVGRLADNEQFF. The chain links TRBV28 to TRBJ2-1; 9 bases are shared with TRBD2. Trimming removed 11 bases from V and 5 bases from J; junction bases left unmatched: 7. The CDR3 totals 13 residues. Germline CDR1 MDHEN, CDR2 SYDVKM.

The V gene is TRBV4-2, the J gene TRBJ1-5; D is possibly TRBD1 (5 bases). V lost 0 bases to trimming and J lost 0 bases, with 12 bases between them. CDR3 size: 17 residues. CDR1 LGHNA and CDR2 YNFKEQ come from the germline V gene. CDR3 sequence reads: CASSQEEKGVSNQPQHF. In DNA form, the CDR3 reads TGTGCCAGCAGCCAAGAGGAGAAAGGGGTTAGCAATCAGCCCCAGCATTTT.

V and J are TRBV7-3 and TRBJ2-1; D gene unclear. The ends were cut back, 0 bases at V and 1 base at J, with 13 bases in the middle. CDR3 length equals 17 residues. Germline lookup yields CDR1 SGHTA and CDR2 FQGTGA. The CDR3 region is CASSLTGHAGSYNEQFF. The CDR3 DNA follows: TGTGCCAGCAGCTTAACGGGCCACGCTGGGTCCTACAATGAGCAGTTCTTC.

The chain has TRBV29-1 and TRBJ2-6, with 9 bases identical to TRBD2. The CDR3 contains 18 residues. Germline V lookup: CDR1 SQVTM, CDR2 ANQGSEA. Trimming cost V 0 bases and J 0 bases; bases outside gene matches: 6. The CDR3 sequence: CSVEDPAGGLSGANVLTF. The CDR3 DNA follows: TGCAGCGTTGAAGACCCAGCGGGAGGCCTCTCTGGGGCCAACGTCCTGACTTTC.

The chain employs TRBV19 and TRBJ2-7, with TRBD1 identical over 7 bases. Germline V gene lookup returns CDR1 LNHDA and CDR2 SQIVND (reference sequence). The V gene end was trimmed by 6 bases and the J gene end by 0 bases; junction bases not matched to a gene: 2. The CDR3 totals 13 residues. CDR3 region: CASRDRSSYEQYF. The CDR3 nucleotides read TGTGCCAGTAGGGACAGGTCCTCCTACGAGCAGTACTTC.

Only one count was recorded for this clone. This sequence joins TRBV10-1 and TRBJ2-1, with 7 bases fitting TRBD1. The ends lost 7 bases at V and 6 bases at J; junction bases unmatched: 3. Germline V gene lookup returns CDR1 WNHNN and CDR2 SYGVQD (reference sequence). The CDR3 is 12 amino acids. CDR3 DNA sequence: TGCGCCAGCACGGACAGGCCCAATGAGCAGTTCTTC. Protein product: CASTDRPNEQFF.

This clone was counted only a few times. The V gene is TRBV14, the J gene TRBJ1-2; 7 bases are a match to TRBD1. Unmatched junction bases numbered 4, after V lost 3 bases and J lost 0 bases. The CDR3 covers 15 residues. The germline CDR1 and CDR2 sequences are SGHDN and FVKESK. The CDR3: CASSHPRGSNYGYTF. In nucleotides, the CDR3 is TGTGCCAGCAGCCACCCCAGGGGGTCTAACTATGGCTACACCTTC.

The chain combines TRBV7-2 with TRBJ2-7; 9 nucleotides line up with TRBD2. The germline gives CDR1 SGHTA, CDR2 FQGNSA. V gave up 0 bases and J gave up 0 bases; unmatched junction bases: 3. The CDR3 runs to 16 residues. CDR3 amino acids: CASSLAPREGSYEQYF. The CDR3 bases are TGTGCCAGCAGCTTAGCGCCGCGGGAGGGCTCCTACGAGCAGTACTTC.

J is TRBJ2-3 and V is TRBV5-1; 7 bases are a match to TRBD2. The CDR3 has 14 residues. Losses at the gene ends were 10 bases for V and 2 bases for J; bases not matched to a gene: 10. Germline V gene lookup returns CDR1 SGHRS and CDR2 YFSETQ. This chain's CDR3 is CASRSQRDTDTQYF. The DNA for the CDR3 is TGCGCCTCCAGGAGCCAGCGGGACACAGATACGCAGTATTTT. The variable domain in full, with the rest retrieved from reference TRBV5-1 and TRBJ2-3, is KAGVTQTPRYLIKTRGQQVTLSCSPISGHRSVSWYQQTPGQGLQFLFEYFSETQRNKGNFPGRFSGRQFSNSRSEMNVSTLELGDSALYLCASRSQRDTDTQYFGPGTRLTVL.

This chain joins TRBV15 and TRBJ2-5; D is possibly TRBD1 (5 bases). The CDR3 runs to 14 residues. Per the germline V gene, CDR1 is LNHNV and CDR2 is YYDKDF (reference sequence). Trimming removed 0 bases from V and 2 bases from J, with 7 bases in between. CDR3 sequence reads: CATSRDRGQETQYF. The CDR3 DNA reads TGTGCCACCAGCAGAGATAGGGGACAAGAGACCCAGTACTTC.

The V gene is TRBV9, the J gene TRBJ1-2; D is possibly TRBD1 (5 bases). V lost 6 bases to trimming and J lost 4 bases, with 16 bases between them. From germline, CDR1 is SGDLS and CDR2 YYNGEE. The length of the CDR3 is 14 residues. The CDR3 DNA follows: TGTGCCAGCACCCCAGACAGATGGGGCTATGGCTACACCTTC. Its protein is CASTPDRWGYGYTF.

The chain couples TRBV5-1 to TRBJ2-5; the D gene is possibly TRBD2 (6 bases). There are 14 residues in the CDR3. Trimming removed 3 bases at V and 0 bases at J, with 9 bases between. Germline V lookup: CDR1 SGHRS, CDR2 YFSETQ. The CDR3 region has the DNA TGCGCCAGCAGCTCTGGGGACTACCAAGAGACCCAGTACTTC. Translating it yields CASSSGDYQETQYF.

The chain combines TRBV27 with TRBJ1-2; 7 bases line up with TRBD1. Germline V CDR1 and CDR2: MNHEY, SMNVEV (reference sequence). This CDR3 has 13 amino acids. The V gene end was trimmed by 7 bases and the J gene end by 8 bases; junction bases not matched to a gene: 10. CDR3 DNA sequence: TGTGCCAGCAAGGGGGTACAGGGGTACGGCTACACCTTC. Encoded protein: CASKGVQGYGYTF.

The V call is TRBV14, the J call TRBJ1-5; 8 bases are shared with TRBD1. The CDR3 is 13 amino acids. V shed 4 bases, J shed 9 bases, and the junction held 5 bases outside the gene matches. Germline V gene data show CDR1 as SGHDN and CDR2 as FVKESK. Here the CDR3 DNA reads TGTGCCAGCAGCCCGGACAGGGTAGGGCCCCAGCATTTT. Protein sequence: CASSPDRVGPQHF. The full variable domain, completed using reference TRBV14 and TRBJ1-5, is EAGVTQFPSHSVIEKGQTVTLRCDPISGHDNLYWYRRVMGKEIKFLLHFVKESKQDESGMPNNRFLAERTGGTYSTLKVQPAELEDSGVYFCASSPDRVGPQHFGDGTRLSIL.

The chain employs TRBV5-1 and TRBJ1-1; unclear D gene. Deletions cut 0 bases from V and 4 bases from J, with 13 bases between. The CDR3 has 15 residues. Germline lookup yields CDR1 SGHRS and CDR2 YFSETQ. Written as DNA, the CDR3 is TGCGCCAGCAGCTTGGTGGCAGAGCCAGGCACTGAAGCTTTCTTT. Amino acids: CASSLVAEPGTEAFF. Variable domain in full (rest from reference TRBV5-1 and TRBJ1-1): KAGVTQTPRYLIKTRGQQVTLSCSPISGHRSVSWYQQTPGQGLQFLFEYFSETQRNKGNFPGRFSGRQFSNSRSEMNVSTLELGDSALYLCASSLVAEPGTEAFFGQGTRLTVV.

The V gene is TRBV5-5, the J gene TRBJ1-4; D not certain. This CDR3 is 13 amino acids long. Germline values: CDR1 SGHKS, CDR2 YYEKEE (reference sequence). The V gene lost 1 base and the J gene lost 8 bases, with 9 bases spanning the gap. The CDR3 coding sequence is TGTGCCAGCAGCTTGACCCGCGGGGAAAAACTGTTTTTT. It translates to CASSLTRGEKLFF.